These 5 T cell receptor beta chains originate from one sample sequenced in a study of T cell repertoires in aging, cancer and after chemotherapy. TRB rearrangements spanning V, D and J were amplified using mixed TRB-A/B primers. TCRdb used MiXCR to reprocess the multiplex PCR reads, holding one entry per CDR3 protein. The sample contains approximately 9,000 distinct CDR3 sequences, around 25% of which appear only once. The template was genomic DNA from peripheral blood, not RNA. Sequencing input: blood. These receptors all come from a human donor with a blood cancer.

This clonotype was found a few times. The chain has TRBV12-3 or TRBV12-4 and TRBJ2-5; TRBD2 matches at 15 bases. The junction had 8 bases not matched to a gene; V was cut back by 6 bases and J by 9 bases. The CDR3 runs to 15 residues. CDR3 coding DNA: TGTGCCAGCAGCGGACTAGCGGGAGGGCCGGACTCCCAGTACTTC. Translating gives CASSGLAGGPDSQYF.

V gene TRBV7-2 combines with J gene TRBJ1-4, with D unresolved. The CDR3 covers 14 residues. V lost 5 bases, J lost 6 bases, and 13 bases lay in between. Per the germline V gene, CDR1 is SGHTA and CDR2 is FQGNSA. The CDR3 reads CASSLVSPYEKLFF. The CDR3 bases are TGTGCCAGCAGCCTAGTTTCCCCTTATGAAAAACTGTTTTTT.

For this clonotype: Sequence at one end of the junction differs from germline and may be a read error. The chain combines TRBV20-1 with TRBJ2-7; D might be TRBD1 or TRBD2, each matching 6 bases. Germline V gene sequence: CDR1 DFQATT, CDR2 SNEGSKA (reference sequence). This CDR3 has 14 amino acids. Written as DNA, the CDR3 is TGCGGTGCTCCCTCGGACAGAGCGGGCTACGAGCAGTACTTC. Its translation: CGAPSDRAGYEQYF.

By share of the sample, this clonotype is medium-sized (0.01 to 0.1%). V gene TRBV5-4 combines with J gene TRBJ2-5; 7 bases map to TRBD1. Germline assignment: CDR1 SGHNT and CDR2 YYREEE (reference sequence). V shed 4 bases, J shed 1 base, and the junction held 4 bases outside the gene matches. CDR3 length equals 14 residues. In DNA form, the CDR3 reads TGTGCCAGCAGCCTAGGACAGGTCCAAGAGACCCAGTACTTC. Residues: CASSLGQVQETQYF.

This chain connects TRBV27 to TRBJ2-7; possibly TRBD2 for D (5 bases). CDR3 length: 14 residues. The V end was cut by 7 bases, the J end by 0 bases, with 13 bases between. Germline lookup yields CDR1 MNHEY and CDR2 SMNVEV (reference sequence). The CDR3 DNA follows: TGTGCCAGCAAAAAGTCGGGGAGCTCCTACGAGCAGTACTTC. This encodes CASKKSGSSYEQYF.